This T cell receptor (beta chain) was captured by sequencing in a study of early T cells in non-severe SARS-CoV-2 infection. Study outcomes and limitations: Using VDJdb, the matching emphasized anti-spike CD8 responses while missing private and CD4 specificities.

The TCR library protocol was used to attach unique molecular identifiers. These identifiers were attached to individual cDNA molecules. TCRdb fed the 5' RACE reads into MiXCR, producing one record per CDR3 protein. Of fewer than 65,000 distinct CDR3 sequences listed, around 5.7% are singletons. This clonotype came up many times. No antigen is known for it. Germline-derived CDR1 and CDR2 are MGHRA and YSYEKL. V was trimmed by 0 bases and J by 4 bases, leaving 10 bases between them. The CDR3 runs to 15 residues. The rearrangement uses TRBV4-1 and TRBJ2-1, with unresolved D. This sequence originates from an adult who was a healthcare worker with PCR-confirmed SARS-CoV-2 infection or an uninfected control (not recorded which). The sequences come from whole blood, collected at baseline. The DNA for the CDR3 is TGCGCCAGCAGCCAAGAAGACCTCACATACAATGAGCAGTTCTTC. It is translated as CASSQEDLTYNEQFF.